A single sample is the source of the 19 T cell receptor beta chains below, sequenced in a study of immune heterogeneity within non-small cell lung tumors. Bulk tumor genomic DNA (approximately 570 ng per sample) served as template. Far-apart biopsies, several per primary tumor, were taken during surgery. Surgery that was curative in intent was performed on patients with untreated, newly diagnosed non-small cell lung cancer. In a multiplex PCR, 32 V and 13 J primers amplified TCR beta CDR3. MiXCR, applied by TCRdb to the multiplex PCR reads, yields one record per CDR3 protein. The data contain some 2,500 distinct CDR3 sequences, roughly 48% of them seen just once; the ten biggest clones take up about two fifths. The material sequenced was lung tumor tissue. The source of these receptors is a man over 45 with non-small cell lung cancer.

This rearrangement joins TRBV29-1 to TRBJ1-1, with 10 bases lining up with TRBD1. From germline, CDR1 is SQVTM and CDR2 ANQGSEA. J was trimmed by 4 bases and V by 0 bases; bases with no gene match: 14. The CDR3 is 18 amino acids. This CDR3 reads CSVEDREIGQGGSTEAFF. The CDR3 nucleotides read TGCAGCGTTGAAGATAGGGAGATCGGACAGGGGGGTAGCACTGAAGCTTTCTTT.

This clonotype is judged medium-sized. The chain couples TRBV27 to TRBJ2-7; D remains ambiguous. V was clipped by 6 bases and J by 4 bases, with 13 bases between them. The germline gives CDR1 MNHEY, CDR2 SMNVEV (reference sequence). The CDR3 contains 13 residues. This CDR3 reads CASSYRTTYEQYF. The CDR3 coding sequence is TGTGCCAGCAGCTATCGGACGACTTACGAGCAGTACTTC.

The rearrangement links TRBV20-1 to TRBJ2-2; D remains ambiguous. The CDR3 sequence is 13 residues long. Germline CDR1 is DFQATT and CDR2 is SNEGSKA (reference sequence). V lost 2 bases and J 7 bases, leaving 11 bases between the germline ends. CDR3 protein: CSARWDSHGELFF. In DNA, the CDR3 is TGCAGTGCTAGATGGGATAGTCACGGGGAGCTGTTTTTT.

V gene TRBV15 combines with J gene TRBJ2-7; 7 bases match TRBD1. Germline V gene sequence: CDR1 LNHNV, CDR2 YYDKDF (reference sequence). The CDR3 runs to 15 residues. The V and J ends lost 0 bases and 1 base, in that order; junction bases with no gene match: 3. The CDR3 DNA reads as TGTGCCACCAGCAGAGATGGGGGACAGTCCTACGAGCAGTACTTC. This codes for CATSRDGGQSYEQYF.

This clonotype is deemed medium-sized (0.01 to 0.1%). The CDR3 DNA follows: TGTGCCAGCAGCTCGACTACCCCGGGGACCCAGTACTTC. Translating it yields CASSSTTPGTQYF. This chain joins TRBV7-3 and TRBJ2-5; D may be TRBD2 (5 bases). V shed 4 bases and J shed 7 bases, with 13 bases lying between them. Germline assignment: CDR1 SGHTA and CDR2 FQGTGA. This CDR3 contains 13 residues.

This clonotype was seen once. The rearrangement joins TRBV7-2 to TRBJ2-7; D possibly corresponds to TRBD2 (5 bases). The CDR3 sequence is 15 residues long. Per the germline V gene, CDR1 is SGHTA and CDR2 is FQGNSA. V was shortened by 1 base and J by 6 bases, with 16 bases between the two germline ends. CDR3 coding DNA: TGTGCCAGCAGCTTAGTAGAGGGAACTTCCCTCGAGCAGTACTTC. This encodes CASSLVEGTSLEQYF.

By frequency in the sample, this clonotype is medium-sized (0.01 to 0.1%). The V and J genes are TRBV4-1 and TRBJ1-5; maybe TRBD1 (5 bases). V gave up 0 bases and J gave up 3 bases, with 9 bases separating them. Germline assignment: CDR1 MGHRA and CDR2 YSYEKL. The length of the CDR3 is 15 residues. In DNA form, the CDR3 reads TGCGCCAGCAGCCAAGATCCAGGGCTCAATCAGCCCCAGCATTTT. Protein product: CASSQDPGLNQPQHF.

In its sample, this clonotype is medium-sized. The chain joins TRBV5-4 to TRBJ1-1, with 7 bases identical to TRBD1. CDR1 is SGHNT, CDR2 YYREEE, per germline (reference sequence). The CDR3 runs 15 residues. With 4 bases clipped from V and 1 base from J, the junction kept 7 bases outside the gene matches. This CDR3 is CASSRQGRGNTEAFF. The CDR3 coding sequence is TGTGCCAGCAGCCGACAGGGTAGGGGGAACACTGAAGCTTTCTTT.

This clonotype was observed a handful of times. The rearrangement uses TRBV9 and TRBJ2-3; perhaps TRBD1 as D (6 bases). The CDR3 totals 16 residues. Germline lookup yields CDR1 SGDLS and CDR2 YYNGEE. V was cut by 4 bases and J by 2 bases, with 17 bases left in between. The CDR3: CASSLQGLRTTDTQYF. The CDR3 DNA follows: TGTGCCAGCAGCCTCCAGGGGCTTAGAACCACAGATACGCAGTATTTT.

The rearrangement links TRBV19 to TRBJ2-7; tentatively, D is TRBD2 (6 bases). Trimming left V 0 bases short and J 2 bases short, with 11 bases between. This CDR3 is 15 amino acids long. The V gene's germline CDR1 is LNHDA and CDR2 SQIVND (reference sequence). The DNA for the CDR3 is TGTGCCAGTAGTATAGATGGGGGACTTCCCTACGAGCAGTACTTC. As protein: CASSIDGGLPYEQYF.

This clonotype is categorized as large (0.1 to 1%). CDR3 protein: CASSFLDTDYEQYF. The DNA of the CDR3 is TGTGCCAGCAGTTTTTTGGACACGGACTACGAGCAGTACTTC. The chain joins TRBV28 to TRBJ2-7, with a possible D match to TRBD1 (5 bases). The CDR3 runs to 14 residues. Per the germline V gene, CDR1 is MDHEN and CDR2 is SYDVKM. V was trimmed by 3 bases and J by 3 bases, leaving 12 bases between them.

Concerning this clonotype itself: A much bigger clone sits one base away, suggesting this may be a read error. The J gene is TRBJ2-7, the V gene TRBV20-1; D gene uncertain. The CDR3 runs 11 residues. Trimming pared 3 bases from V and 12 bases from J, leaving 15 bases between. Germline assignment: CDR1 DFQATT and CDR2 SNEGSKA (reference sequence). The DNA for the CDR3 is TGCAGTGCTAGGCCAAGCCGTGGATGGTACTTC. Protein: CSARPSRGWYF.

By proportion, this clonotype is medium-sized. The CDR3 DNA sequence: TGTGCCAGCAGCCACTCTAGCGGGAACTTTGAGACCCAGTACTTC. This codes for CASSHSSGNFETQYF. The V and J genes are TRBV3-1 and TRBJ2-5; 9 bases are a match to TRBD2. Trimming at V came to 3 bases and at J to 5 bases, leaving 7 bases not matched to a gene. The CDR3 loop spans 15 amino acids. Germline CDR1 reads LGHDT; CDR2 reads YNNKEL (reference sequence).

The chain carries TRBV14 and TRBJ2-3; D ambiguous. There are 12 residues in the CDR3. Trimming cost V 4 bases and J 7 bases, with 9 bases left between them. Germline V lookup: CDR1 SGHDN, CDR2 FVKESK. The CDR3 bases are TGTGCCAGCAGCCCCGGGTGGAATACGCAGTATTTT. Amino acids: CASSPGWNTQYF.

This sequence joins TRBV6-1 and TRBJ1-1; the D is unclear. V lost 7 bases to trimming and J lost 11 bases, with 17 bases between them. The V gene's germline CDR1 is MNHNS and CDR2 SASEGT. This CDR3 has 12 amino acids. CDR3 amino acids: CASNLGPWRAFF. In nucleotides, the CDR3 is TGTGCCAGCAACCTCGGGCCCTGGCGGGCTTTCTTT.

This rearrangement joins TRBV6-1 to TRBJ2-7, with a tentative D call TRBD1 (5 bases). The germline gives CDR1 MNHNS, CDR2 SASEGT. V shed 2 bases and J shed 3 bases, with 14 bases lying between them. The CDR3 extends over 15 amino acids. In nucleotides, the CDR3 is TGTGCCAGCAGTGAAAGGCCGTACAGGCACTACGAGCAGTACTTC. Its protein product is CASSERPYRHYEQYF.

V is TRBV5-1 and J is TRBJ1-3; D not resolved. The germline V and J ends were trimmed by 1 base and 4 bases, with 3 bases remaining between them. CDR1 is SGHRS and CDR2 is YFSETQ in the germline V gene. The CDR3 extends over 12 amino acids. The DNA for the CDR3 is TGCGCCAGCAGCTTGCAGGGAAACACCATATATTTT. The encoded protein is CASSLQGNTIYF. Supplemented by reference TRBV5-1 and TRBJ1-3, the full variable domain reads KAGVTQTPRYLIKTRGQQVTLSCSPISGHRSVSWYQQTPGQGLQFLFEYFSETQRNKGNFPGRFSGRQFSNSRSEMNVSTLELGDSALYLCASSLQGNTIYFGEGSWLTVV.

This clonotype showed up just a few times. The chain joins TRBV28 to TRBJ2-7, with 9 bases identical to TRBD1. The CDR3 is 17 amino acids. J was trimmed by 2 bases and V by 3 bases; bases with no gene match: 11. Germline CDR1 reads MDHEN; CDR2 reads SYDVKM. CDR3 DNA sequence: TGTGCCAGCAGTTTGTACCCCGGACAGGGGAGGACCTACGAGCAGTACTTC. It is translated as CASSLYPGQGRTYEQYF.

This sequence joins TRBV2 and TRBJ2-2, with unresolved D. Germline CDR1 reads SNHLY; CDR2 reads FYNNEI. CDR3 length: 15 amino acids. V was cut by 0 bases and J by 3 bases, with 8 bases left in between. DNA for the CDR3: TGTGCCAGCAGTGAAGCCGGACCGTACACCGGGGAGCTGTTTTTT. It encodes CASSEAGPYTGELFF.